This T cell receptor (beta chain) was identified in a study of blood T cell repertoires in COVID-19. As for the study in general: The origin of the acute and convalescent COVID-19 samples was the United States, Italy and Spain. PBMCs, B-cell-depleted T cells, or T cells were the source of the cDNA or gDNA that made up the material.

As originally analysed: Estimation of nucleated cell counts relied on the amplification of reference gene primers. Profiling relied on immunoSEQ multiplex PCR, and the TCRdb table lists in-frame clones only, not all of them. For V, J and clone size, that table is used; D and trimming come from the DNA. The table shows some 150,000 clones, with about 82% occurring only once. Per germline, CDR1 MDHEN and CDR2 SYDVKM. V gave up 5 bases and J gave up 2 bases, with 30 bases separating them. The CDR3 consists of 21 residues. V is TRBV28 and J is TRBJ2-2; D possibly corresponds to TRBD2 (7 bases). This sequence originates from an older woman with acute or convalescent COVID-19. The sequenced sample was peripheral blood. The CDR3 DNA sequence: TGTGCCAGCAGTCCCTATCCCCGGCTTTTTGCGGGGGCCCCAAACACCGGGGAGCTGTTTTTT. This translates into CASSPYPRLFAGAPNTGELFF.